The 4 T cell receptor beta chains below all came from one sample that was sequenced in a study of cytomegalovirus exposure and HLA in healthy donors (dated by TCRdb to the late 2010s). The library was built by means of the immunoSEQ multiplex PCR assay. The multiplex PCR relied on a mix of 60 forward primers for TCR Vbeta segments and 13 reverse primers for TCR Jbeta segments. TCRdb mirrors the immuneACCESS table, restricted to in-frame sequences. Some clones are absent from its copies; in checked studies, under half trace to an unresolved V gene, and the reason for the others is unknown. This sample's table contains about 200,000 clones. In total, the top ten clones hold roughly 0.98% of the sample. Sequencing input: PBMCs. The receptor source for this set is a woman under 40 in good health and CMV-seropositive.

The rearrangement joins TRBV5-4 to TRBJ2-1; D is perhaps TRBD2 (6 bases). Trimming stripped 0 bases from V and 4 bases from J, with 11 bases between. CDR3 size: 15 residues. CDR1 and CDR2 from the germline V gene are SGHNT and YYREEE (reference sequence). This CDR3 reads CASSLANSGYNEQFF. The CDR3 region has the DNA TGTGCCAGCAGCTTGGCAAATAGCGGATACAATGAGCAGTTCTTC. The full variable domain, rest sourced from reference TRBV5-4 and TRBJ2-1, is ETGVTQSPTHLIKTRGQQVTLRCSSQSGHNTVSWYQQALGQGPQFIFQYYREEENGRGNFPPRFSGLQFPNYSSELNVNALELDDSALYLCASSLANSGYNEQFFGPGTRLTVL.

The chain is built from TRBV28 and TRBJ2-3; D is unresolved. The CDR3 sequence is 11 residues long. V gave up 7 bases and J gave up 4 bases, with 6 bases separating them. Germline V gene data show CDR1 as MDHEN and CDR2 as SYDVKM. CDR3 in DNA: TGTGCCAGCATGAGCGCAGATACGCAGTATTTT. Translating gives CASMSADTQYF. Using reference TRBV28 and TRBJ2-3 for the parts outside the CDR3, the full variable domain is DVKVTQSSRYLVKRTGEKVFLECVQDMDHENMFWYRQDPGLGLRLIYFSYDVKMKEKGDIPEGYSVSREKKERFSLILESASTNQTSMYLCASMSADTQYFGPGTRLTVL.

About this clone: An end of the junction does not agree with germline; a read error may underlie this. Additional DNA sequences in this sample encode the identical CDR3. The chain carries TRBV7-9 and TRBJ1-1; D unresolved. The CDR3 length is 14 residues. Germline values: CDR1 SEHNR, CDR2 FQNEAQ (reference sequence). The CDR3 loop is CASSSRGGSTEAFF. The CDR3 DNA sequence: TGTGCCAGCAGCTCACGGGGAGGGAGCACTGAGGCTTTCTTT.

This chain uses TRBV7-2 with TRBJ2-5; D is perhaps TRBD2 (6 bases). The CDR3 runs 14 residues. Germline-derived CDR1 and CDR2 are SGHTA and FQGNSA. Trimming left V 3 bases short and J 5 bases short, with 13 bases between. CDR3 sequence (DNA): TGTGCCAGCAGCTTGCCGGGAGTCGGGGAGACCCAGTACTTC. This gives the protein CASSLPGVGETQYF.